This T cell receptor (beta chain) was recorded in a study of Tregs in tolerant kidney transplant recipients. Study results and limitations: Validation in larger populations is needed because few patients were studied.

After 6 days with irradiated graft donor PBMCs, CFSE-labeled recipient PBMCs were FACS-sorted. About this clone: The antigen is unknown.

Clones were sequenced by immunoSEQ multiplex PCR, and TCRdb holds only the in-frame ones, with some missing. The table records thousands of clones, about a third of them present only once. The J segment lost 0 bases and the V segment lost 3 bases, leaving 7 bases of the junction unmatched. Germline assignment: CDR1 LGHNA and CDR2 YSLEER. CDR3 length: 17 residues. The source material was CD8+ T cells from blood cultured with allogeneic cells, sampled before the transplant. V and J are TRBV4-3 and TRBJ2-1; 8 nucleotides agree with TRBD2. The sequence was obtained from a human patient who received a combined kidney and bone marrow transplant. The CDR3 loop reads CASSQDSGASSYNEQFF. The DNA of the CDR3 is TGCGCCAGCAGCCAGGATAGCGGGGCGAGCTCCTACAATGAGCAGTTCTTC.